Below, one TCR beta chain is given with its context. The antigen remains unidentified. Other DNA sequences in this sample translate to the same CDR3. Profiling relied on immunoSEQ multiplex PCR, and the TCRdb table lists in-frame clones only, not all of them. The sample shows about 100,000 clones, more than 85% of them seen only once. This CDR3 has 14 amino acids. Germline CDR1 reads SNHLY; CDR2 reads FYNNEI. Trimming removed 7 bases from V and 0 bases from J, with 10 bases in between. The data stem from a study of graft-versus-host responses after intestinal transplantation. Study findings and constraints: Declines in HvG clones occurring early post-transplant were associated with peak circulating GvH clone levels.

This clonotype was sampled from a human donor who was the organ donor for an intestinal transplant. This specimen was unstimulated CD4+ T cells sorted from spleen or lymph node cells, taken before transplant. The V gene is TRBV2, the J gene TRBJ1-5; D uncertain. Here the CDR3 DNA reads TGTGCCAGCACCCTACAGTATAGCAATCAGCCCCAGCATTTT. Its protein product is CASTLQYSNQPQHF. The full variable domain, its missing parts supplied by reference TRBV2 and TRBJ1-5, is EPEVTQTPSHQVTQMGQEVILRCVPISNHLYFYWYRQILGQKVEFLVSFYNNEISEKSEIFDDQFSVERPDGSNFTLKIRSTKLEDSAMYFCASTLQYSNQPQHFGDGTRLSIL.